The 28 T cell receptor beta chains presented below share a single source sample, sequenced in a study of blood T cell repertoires in COVID-19. Libraries were prepared by immunoSEQ multiplex PCR; TCRdb keeps only in-frame clonotypes and omits some of them. The sample contains approximately 280,000 clones, 84% of which appear only once. Sequences were obtained from peripheral blood. The receptors were gathered from a human donor with COVID-19, enrolled during active disease. The donor label of this sample is uncertain.

This chain connects TRBV19 to TRBJ1-6, with no clear D. This CDR3 has 14 residues. Germline values: CDR1 LNHDA, CDR2 SQIVND (reference sequence). V lost 6 bases, J lost 7 bases, and 13 bases lay in between. CDR3 residues: CASSPDVRNSPLHF. CDR3 in DNA: TGTGCCAGTAGCCCCGACGTGAGGAATTCACCCCTCCACTTT.

The chain combines TRBV7-2 with TRBJ1-1; tentatively, D is TRBD1 (5 bases). The germline gives CDR1 SGHTA, CDR2 FQGNSA. This CDR3 is 14 amino acids long. V lost 3 bases and J lost 7, with 15 bases in between. DNA of the CDR3: TGTGCCAGCAGCTTCGGGCAGGGTCCTGGTGAAGCTTTCTTT. This sequence encodes CASSFGQGPGEAFF.

This chain links TRBV19 with TRBJ2-1, with D perhaps matching TRBD2 (6 bases). The CDR3 is 16 residues long. Trimming stripped 6 bases from V and 9 bases from J, with 24 bases between. Germline V gene data show CDR1 as LNHDA and CDR2 as SQIVND (reference sequence). CDR3 region: CASSVPPPGVGGEQFF. The CDR3 DNA reads as TGTGCCAGTAGCGTCCCCCCCCCGGGAGTGGGTGGTGAGCAGTTCTTC.

This clone has a single count. The J gene is TRBJ1-5, the V gene TRBV7-8; D perhaps matches TRBD1 (6 bases). The CDR3 extends over 18 amino acids. Per germline, CDR1 SGHVS and CDR2 FQNEAQ. The V and J ends lost 1 base and 0 bases respectively, with 16 bases between them. For the CDR3, the DNA is TGTGCCAGCAGCTTAGGAGCTACAGGGACCGATAGCAATCAGCCCCAGCATTTT. Translating gives CASSLGATGTDSNQPQHF.

This clone appeared once. The V gene is TRBV28, the J gene TRBJ2-7; 9 nucleotides agree with TRBD1. The germline V gene has CDR1 MDHEN and CDR2 SYDVKM. CDR3 length: 15 amino acids. The junction had 9 bases not matched to a gene; V was cut back by 4 bases and J by 5 bases. This CDR3 is CASSSSGTGSHEQYF. For the CDR3, the DNA is TGTGCCAGCAGTTCCTCGGGGACAGGGTCGCACGAGCAGTACTTC.

V and J are TRBV29-1 and TRBJ2-5, with D possibly TRBD2 on 5 matching bases. The V end lost 4 bases, the J end lost 5 bases, and 11 bases lay between the germline ends. CDR1 and CDR2 (germline): SQVTM, ANQGSEA. This CDR3 is built from 12 residues. In DNA, the CDR3 is TGCAGCGTTGTGGAGGCTCGTGAGACCCAGTACTTC. This sequence encodes CSVVEARETQYF.

The genes are TRBV18 and TRBJ2-5, with D tentatively TRBD1 (5 bases). V lost 4 bases and J 2 bases, leaving 8 bases between the germline ends. CDR3 size: 13 residues. Germline lookup yields CDR1 KGHSH and CDR2 LQKENI. The DNA of the CDR3 is TGTGCCAGCTCACGACAGACACAAGAGACCCAGTACTTC. Its translation is CASSRQTQETQYF. The full variable domain, its missing parts supplied by reference TRBV18 and TRBJ2-5, is NAGVMQNPRHLVRRRGQEARLRCSPMKGHSHVYWYRQLPEEGLKFMVYLQKENIIDESGMPKERFSAEFPKEGPSILRIQQVVRGDSAAYFCASSRQTQETQYFGPGTRLLVL.

This chain joins TRBV5-1 and TRBJ1-2; D not certain. Trimming shortened V by 4 bases and J by 2 bases, and 15 bases separated the two germline ends. The CDR3 has 15 residues. Germline CDR1 SGHRS, CDR2 YFSETQ. The CDR3 DNA reads as TGCGCCAGCAGCCCCAGTGGGGAGACAAACTATGGCTACACCTTC. This codes for CASSPSGETNYGYTF. Looking up the rest from reference TRBV5-1 and TRBJ1-2 gives the full variable domain: KAGVTQTPRYLIKTRGQQVTLSCSPISGHRSVSWYQQTPGQGLQFLFEYFSETQRNKGNFPGRFSGRQFSNSRSEMNVSTLELGDSALYLCASSPSGETNYGYTFGSGTRLTVV.

The CDR3, as DNA: TGCGCCAGCAGCCGGGAGTTCAATCAGCCCCAGCATTTT. It is translated as CASSREFNQPQHF. V and J are TRBV4-3 and TRBJ1-5; D remains ambiguous. This CDR3 is built from 13 residues. Trimming removed 4 bases from V and 3 bases from J, with 7 bases in between. Germline V CDR1 and CDR2: LGHNA, YSLEER.

V is TRBV27 and J is TRBJ2-7, with TRBD1 identical over 9 bases. V shed 5 bases, J shed 2 bases, and the junction held 7 bases outside the gene matches. The CDR3 has 15 residues. CDR1 and CDR2 (germline): MNHEY, SMNVEV (reference sequence). Here the CDR3 reads CASSGRDRAPYEQYF. CDR3 in DNA: TGTGCCAGCAGTGGCCGGGACAGGGCCCCCTACGAGCAGTACTTC.

The chain has TRBV29-1 and TRBJ2-5, with a possible D match to TRBD2 (7 bases). CDR3 length equals 14 residues. Trimming cost V 6 bases and J 2 bases, with 16 bases left between them. CDR1 is SQVTM and CDR2 is ANQGSEA in the germline V gene. CDR3 protein: CSVRGGTSQETQYF. The CDR3 DNA sequence: TGCAGCGTGAGGGGGGGTACTTCGCAAGAGACCCAGTACTTC.

This CDR3 reads CASSFLNSYNEQFF. CDR3 bases: TGTGCCAGCAGTTTTCTAAACTCCTACAATGAGCAGTTCTTC. The V and J genes are TRBV28 and TRBJ2-1; no reliable D call. Germline lookup yields CDR1 MDHEN and CDR2 SYDVKM. Trimming shortened V by 3 bases and J by 0 bases, and 6 bases separated the two germline ends. The CDR3 sequence is 14 residues long.

V is TRBV19 and J is TRBJ1-6, with TRBD1 matching over 7 bases. CDR1 is LNHDA, CDR2 SQIVND, per germline (reference sequence). CDR3 length equals 14 residues. Trimming removed 6 bases from V and 7 bases from J; junction bases left unmatched: 6. The CDR3, as DNA: TGTGCCAGTAGGATACAGGGGCAGAATTCACCCCTCCACTTT. Encoded protein: CASRIQGQNSPLHF. The complete variable domain, with remaining parts taken from reference TRBV19 and TRBJ1-6, reads DGGITQSPKYLFRKEGQNVTLSCEQNLNHDAMYWYRQDPGQGLRLIYYSQIVNDFQKGDIAEGYSVSREKKESFPLTVTSAQKNPTAFYLCASRIQGQNSPLHFGNGTRLTVT.

This clone has just a few counts. The rearrangement links TRBV27 to TRBJ1-5; 8 positions match TRBD1. The CDR3 is 14 residues long. The trim removed 3 bases at V and 2 bases at J, leaving 0 bases unmatched. Germline-derived CDR1 and CDR2 are MNHEY and SMNVEV (reference sequence). The CDR3 here is CASSLGQGNQPQHF. The CDR3 DNA is TGTGCCAGCAGTTTGGGACAGGGCAATCAGCCCCAGCATTTT.

This clone occurred once. The V gene is TRBV7-2, the J gene TRBJ2-1, with D unclear. Trimming removed 2 bases at V and 2 bases at J, with 16 bases between. This CDR3 has 17 residues. Germline V CDR1 and CDR2: SGHTA, FQGNSA. The CDR3 nucleotides read TGTGCCAGCAGCTTACACAGAACCTCCCTTACCTACAATGAGCAGTTCTTC. This gives the protein CASSLHRTSLTYNEQFF.

The V and J genes are TRBV19 and TRBJ2-1; D unclear. Trimming shortened V by 8 bases and J by 6 bases, and 8 bases separated the two germline ends. Germline V gene lookup returns CDR1 LNHDA and CDR2 SQIVND (reference sequence). The CDR3 consists of 11 residues. The CDR3: CASGSGNEQFF. The DNA of the CDR3 is TGTGCCAGTGGATCAGGCAATGAGCAGTTCTTC.

The chain joins TRBV3-1 (or the pseudogene TRBV3-2) to TRBJ2-7; 14 bases fit TRBD2. The CDR3 runs 19 residues. Per the germline V gene, CDR1 is LGHDT and CDR2 is YNNKEL (reference sequence). J lost 0 bases, V lost 4 bases, and 11 bases had no gene match. The CDR3 bases are TGTGCCAGCAGCCCCGGACTAGCGGGAGGTAGGATTGGCTCCTACGAGCAGTACTTC. It is translated as CASSPGLAGGRIGSYEQYF.

The rearrangement links TRBV7-2 to TRBJ1-2; 7 nucleotides match TRBD1. This CDR3 region has 16 residues. J gave up 4 bases and V 5 bases, and 13 bases lay outside the gene matches. Germline CDR1 is SGHTA and CDR2 is FQGNSA. The DNA of the CDR3 is TGTGCCAGCAGCCAAACCTTGGACAGGCCCCGCTATGGCTACACCTTC. It encodes CASSQTLDRPRYGYTF.

This clone was counted only a few times. The chain recombines TRBV7-9 with TRBJ2-5, with TRBD2 matching 8 bases. After removal of 1 base from V and 6 bases from J, the junction contained 7 bases not matched to a gene. CDR3 length: 15 amino acids. From germline, CDR1 is SEHNR and CDR2 FQNEAQ (reference sequence). This CDR3 reads CASSLGRREGKTQYF. CDR3 DNA: TGTGCCAGCAGCTTAGGCCGCCGGGAGGGAAAGACCCAGTACTTC. Together with reference TRBV7-9 and TRBJ2-5, the CDR3 gives the full variable domain: DTGVSQNPRHKITKRGQNVTFRCDPISEHNRLYWYRQTLGQGPEFLTYFQNEAQLEKSRLLSDRFSAERPKGSFSTLEIQRTEQGDSAMYLCASSLGRREGKTQYFGPGTRLLVL.

A single count supports this clone. The V call is TRBV14, the J call TRBJ2-7; 8 nucleotides align to TRBD2. CDR3 length: 16 amino acids. Germline V lookup: CDR1 SGHDN, CDR2 FVKESK. Trimming cost V 3 bases and J 2 bases; bases outside gene matches: 9. As DNA, the CDR3 is TGTGCCAGCAGCCACTTGATCGCGGGAGGAGCCTACGAGCAGTACTTC. It specifies CASSHLIAGGAYEQYF.

A few counts support this clone. The rearrangement uses TRBV2 and TRBJ1-1; a possible D gene is TRBD1 (5 bases). This CDR3 is 16 amino acids long. Trimming took off 1 base at V and 1 base at J, with 13 bases between the two ends. Germline assignment: CDR1 SNHLY and CDR2 FYNNEI. The CDR3 sequence: CASSEDLVQANTEAFF. CDR3 sequence (DNA): TGTGCCAGCAGTGAAGACTTGGTACAGGCGAACACTGAAGCTTTCTTT.

The J gene is TRBJ2-7, the V gene TRBV5-4, with 12 positions matching TRBD2. Losses at the gene ends were 2 bases for V and 6 bases for J; bases not matched to a gene: 3. The CDR3 is made up of 14 amino acids. The germline gives CDR1 SGHNT, CDR2 YYREEE (reference sequence). CDR3 residues: CASSLMTSGSEQYF. The CDR3 DNA sequence: TGTGCCAGCAGCTTAATGACTAGCGGGAGCGAGCAGTACTTC.

This clone was seen once. The rearrangement links TRBV10-3 to TRBJ2-6, with a possible D match to TRBD2 (5 bases). Germline V lookup: CDR1 ENHRY, CDR2 SYGVKD. This CDR3 spans 17 amino acids. The V gene lost 7 bases and the J gene lost 0 bases, with 16 bases spanning the gap. In DNA form, the CDR3 reads TGTGCCATCACCCCAGCGGCAGTTAGCTCTGGGGCCAACGTCCTGACTTTC. It yields the protein CAITPAAVSSGANVLTF.

This clone was recorded a few times. CDR3 in DNA: TGCAGTGCGGAGCCGAGGGAGACCCAGTACTTC. Protein sequence: CSAEPRETQYF. The rearrangement uses TRBV20-1 and TRBJ2-5, with D unclear. The CDR3 is 11 residues long. CDR1 is DFQATT and CDR2 is SNEGSKA in the germline V gene (reference sequence). V lost 6 bases and J 5 bases, leaving 10 bases between the germline ends.

This sequence joins TRBV6-6 and TRBJ2-1; 8 nucleotides match TRBD2. V lost 11 bases and J lost 4; bases outside the gene matches: 7. The CDR3 covers 13 residues. Germline V lookup: CDR1 MNHNY, CDR2 SVGAGI (reference sequence). CDR3: CAVGSGAYNEQFF. The CDR3, as DNA: TGTGCCGTTGGTAGCGGGGCATACAATGAGCAGTTCTTC.

This sequence joins TRBV12-3 or TRBV12-4 and TRBJ2-1; D call uncertain. The CDR3 contains 12 residues. With 3 bases removed from V and 4 bases from J, the gap between germline ends came to 4 bases. CDR3 sequence reads: CASSFGYNEQFF. In nucleotides, the CDR3 is TGTGCCAGCAGTTTCGGGTACAATGAGCAGTTCTTC.

The rearrangement joins TRBV9 to TRBJ1-3; 8 bases fit TRBD1. J was trimmed by 0 bases and V by 3 bases; bases with no gene match: 5. The germline CDR1 and CDR2 sequences are SGDLS and YYNGEE. This CDR3 region has 16 residues. The DNA of the CDR3 is TGTGCCAGCAGCGCGGCGGGGACAGGCTCTGGAAACACCATATATTTT. This sequence encodes CASSAAGTGSGNTIYF.

This clone occurred a few times. The chain couples TRBV7-2 to TRBJ2-7; 9 positions match TRBD1. Germline values: CDR1 SGHTA, CDR2 FQGNSA. V lost 0 bases and J lost 3; bases outside the gene matches: 0. The CDR3 spans 14 residues. The DNA of the CDR3 is TGTGCCAGCAGCTTAGCGACAGGGGGCTACGAGCAGTACTTC. Translated, it gives CASSLATGGYEQYF. The full variable domain, completed using reference TRBV7-2 and TRBJ2-7, is GAGVSQSPSNKVTEKGKDVELRCDPISGHTALYWYRQSLGQGLEFLIYFQGNSAPDKSGLPSDRFSAERTGGSVSTLTIQRTQQEDSAVYLCASSLATGGYEQYFGPGTRLTVT.